The 29 T cell receptor beta chains below come from one sample, sequenced in a study of T-cell reconstitution after alpha-beta-depleted transplantation in children. Molecular barcoding with unique molecular identifiers was used for the TCRbeta library. TCRdb itself ran the PCR reads through MiXCR, one entry per CDR3 protein. The profile shows some 26,000 distinct CDR3 sequences, 15% to 20% of them singletons. The sample was PBMCs, mostly from graft donor cells, taken 60 days after TCRalphabeta/CD19-depleted stem cell transplant. The receptors stem from a male patient aged 2 to 9 who had a stem cell transplant for acute lymphoblastic leukemia, so the T cells may come from the graft donor.

In regard to this clonotype: One end of the junction does not line up with germline, which may come from a read error. CDR3 bases: TGTGCCAGCAGCGCGGCCGATAAATCACCCCTCCACTTT. Translating gives CASSAADKSPLHF. The genes are TRBV9 and TRBJ1-6; D gene uncertain. CDR1 SGDLS and CDR2 YYNGEE come from the germline V gene. There are 13 residues in the CDR3. The variable domain in full, completed from reference TRBV9 and TRBJ1-6, reads DSGVTQTPKHLITATGQRVTLRCSPRSGDLSVYWYQQSLDQGLQFLIQYYNGEERAKGNILERFSAQQFPDLHSELNLSSLELGDSALYFCASSAADKSPLHFGNGTRLTVT.

The chain couples TRBV20-1 to TRBJ2-1; 9 nucleotides agree with TRBD2. Per the germline V gene, CDR1 is DFQATT and CDR2 is SNEGSKA (reference sequence). The CDR3 spans 14 residues. Trimming cost V 4 bases and J 2 bases; bases outside gene matches: 3. The DNA of the CDR3 is TGCAGTGCTATTAGCGGGAGAACCTACAATGAGCAGTTCTTC. This codes for CSAISGRTYNEQFF.

V is TRBV28 and J is TRBJ2-1; D possibly corresponds to TRBD2 (6 bases). Trimming cost V 4 bases and J 4 bases, with 29 bases left between them. Germline V gene lookup returns CDR1 MDHEN and CDR2 SYDVKM. This CDR3 region has 20 residues. The CDR3 spells CASSSGTPGGVIGSYNEQFF. In nucleotides, the CDR3 is TGTGCCAGCAGTTCCGGGACTCCCGGAGGGGTGATCGGTAGTTACAATGAGCAGTTCTTC.

The chain couples TRBV6-5 to TRBJ2-3; 15 positions agree with TRBD2. CDR3 size: 17 residues. The ends lost 2 bases at V and 2 bases at J; junction bases unmatched: 2. From germline, CDR1 is MNHEY and CDR2 SVGAGI. CDR3 nucleotides: TGTGCCAGCAGTTACGGACTAGCGGGGGGGCACACAGATACGCAGTATTTT. Translated, it gives CASSYGLAGGHTDTQYF.

The gene calls are TRBV3-1 and TRBJ2-5, with D perhaps TRBD1 (6 bases). Per the germline V gene, CDR1 is LGHDT and CDR2 is YNNKEL (reference sequence). Trimming left V 7 bases short and J 7 bases short, with 16 bases between. The CDR3 has 13 amino acids. CDR3 loop: CASTKGVPGTQYF. The CDR3 coding sequence is TGTGCCAGCACCAAGGGGGTCCCCGGGACCCAGTACTTC.

This clonotype appeared many times. V gene TRBV10-3 combines with J gene TRBJ2-7; D may be TRBD1 (7 bases). V shed 3 bases and J shed 3 bases, with 9 bases lying between them. In germline, CDR1 is ENHRY, CDR2 SYGVKD. CDR3 size: 13 residues. The CDR3 DNA follows: TGTGCCATCAGTGACCAGGGGGGCTACGAGCAGTACTTC. It is translated as CAISDQGGYEQYF.

This clonotype was observed many times. The chain is built from TRBV20-1 and TRBJ2-1; the D call may be TRBD1 or TRBD2 (6 bases each). The germline V and J ends were trimmed by 3 bases and 6 bases, with 15 bases remaining between them. The CDR3 is 14 residues long. CDR1 and CDR2 (germline): DFQATT, SNEGSKA (reference sequence). The CDR3 coding sequence is TGCAGTGCTAGGGGACGTGGAGGGGGCAATGAGCAGTTCTTC. Translated: CSARGRGGGNEQFF.

In this sample, this clonotype turned up many times. The rearrangement joins TRBV12-3 or TRBV12-4 to TRBJ2-5; D is possibly TRBD1 (6 bases). This CDR3 comprises 14 residues. With 2 bases removed from V and 4 bases from J, the gap between germline ends came to 11 bases. DNA of the CDR3: TGTGCCAGCAGTTTAAATGCAGGGGTAGAGACCCAGTACTTC. It codes for CASSLNAGVETQYF.

The genes are TRBV4-3 and TRBJ1-4, with a possible D match to TRBD1 (5 bases). Trimming removed 4 bases from V and 4 bases from J, with 16 bases in between. Germline values: CDR1 LGHNA, CDR2 YSLEER. CDR3 size: 16 residues. The CDR3, as DNA: TGCGCCAGCAGCCCTATGAGCGGGGCTAATAATGAAAAACTGTTTTTT. This encodes CASSPMSGANNEKLFF.

Within the sample, this clonotype is medium-sized. The CDR3 sequence is CSARPRGGSYEQYF. Here the CDR3 DNA reads TGCAGTGCTCGCCCGAGGGGGGGCTCCTACGAGCAGTACTTC. The chain uses TRBV20-1 and TRBJ2-7, with a weak D call TRBD2 (7 bases). This CDR3 region has 14 residues. Germline CDR1 is DFQATT and CDR2 is SNEGSKA (reference sequence). Trimming left V 5 bases short and J 0 bases short, with 14 bases between.

The genes are TRBV5-4 and TRBJ1-1, with unresolved D. V lost 4 bases and J lost 4, with 11 bases in between. CDR3 length: 13 amino acids. Germline V gives CDR1 SGHNT, CDR2 YYREEE (reference sequence). The CDR3 region is CASSVTEGTEAFF. CDR3 sequence (DNA): TGTGCCAGCAGCGTAACGGAGGGCACTGAAGCTTTCTTT.

The rearrangement links TRBV4-2 to TRBJ1-1; D gene ambiguous. Germline V gives CDR1 LGHNA, CDR2 YNFKEQ. Trimming shortened V by 3 bases and J by 5 bases, and 22 bases separated the two germline ends. The CDR3 is 17 residues long. The CDR3 loop reads CASSHHLRELIKTEAFF. The CDR3 DNA reads as TGTGCCAGCAGCCACCATCTTAGGGAGCTGATAAAAACTGAAGCTTTCTTT.

This clonotype was picked up a small number of times. For the CDR3, the DNA is TGTGCCAGCAGGGGACAGGACAGCTCCTACAATGAGCAGTTCTTC. As protein: CASRGQDSSYNEQFF. The V call is TRBV6-1, the J call TRBJ2-1; 8 bases line up with TRBD1. Germline CDR1 is MNHNS and CDR2 is SASEGT. The V segment lost 6 bases and the J segment 0 bases; nucleotides outside the gene matches: 4. The CDR3 has 15 residues.

This clonotype was seen repeatedly, ten times or more. V gene TRBV20-1 combines with J gene TRBJ2-1; 8 bases line up with TRBD1. After removal of 0 bases from V and 6 bases from J, the junction contained 10 bases not matched to a gene. The CDR3 length is 16 residues. Germline V lookup: CDR1 DFQATT, CDR2 SNEGSKA (reference sequence). The CDR3 here is CSARDFRDRMGNEQFF. In DNA form, the CDR3 reads TGCAGTGCTAGAGACTTCCGGGACAGGATGGGCAATGAGCAGTTCTTC.

This clonotype occurred many times. V gene TRBV28 combines with J gene TRBJ1-6; D perhaps matches TRBD1 (5 bases). Per germline, CDR1 MDHEN and CDR2 SYDVKM. The V gene lost 3 bases and the J gene lost 0 bases, with 15 bases spanning the gap. CDR3 length: 18 amino acids. In DNA, the CDR3 is TGTGCCAGCAGTTTGGTGAGGGGCCCCAGCTCCTATAATTCACCCCTCCACTTT. It specifies CASSLVRGPSSYNSPLHF.

The chain is built from TRBV28 and TRBJ2-6; 7 positions match TRBD1. V gave up 6 bases and J gave up 4 bases; unmatched junction bases: 3. Germline assignment: CDR1 MDHEN and CDR2 SYDVKM. This CDR3 is built from 14 residues. CDR3 residues: CASRKGAGANVLTF. DNA for the CDR3: TGTGCCAGCAGAAAGGGGGCCGGGGCCAACGTCCTGACTTTC.

This clonotype was seen a few times. J is TRBJ1-2 and V is TRBV7-9, with a possible D match to TRBD1 (5 bases). This CDR3 spans 17 amino acids. The germline V gene encodes CDR1 SEHNR and CDR2 FQNEAQ (reference sequence). The germline V and J ends were trimmed by 4 bases and 8 bases, with 26 bases remaining between them. CDR3 sequence reads: CASSSIFGGLGAEGYTF. In DNA form, the CDR3 reads TGTGCCAGCAGCTCCATATTTGGGGGACTGGGTGCGGAGGGCTACACCTTC.

This chain links TRBV11-2 with TRBJ2-5; possible D gene TRBD1, 5 bases. Per germline, CDR1 SGHAT and CDR2 FQNNGV. The CDR3 covers 13 residues. Trimming pared 1 base from V and 7 bases from J, leaving 10 bases between. CDR3 sequence: CASSLAGWRTQYF. CDR3 nucleotide sequence: TGTGCCAGCAGCTTAGCAGGGTGGCGGACCCAGTACTTC. The full variable domain, completed using reference TRBV11-2 and TRBJ2-5, is EAGVAQSPRYKIIEKRQSVAFWCNPISGHATLYWYQQILGQGPKLLIQFQNNGVVDDSQLPKDRFSAERLKGVDSTLKIQPAKLEDSAVYLCASSLAGWRTQYFGPGTRLLVL.

The CDR3 protein is CASSQGTGLHTEAFF. The CDR3, as DNA: TGTGCCAGCAGCCAGGGGACAGGGTTACACACTGAAGCTTTCTTT. J is TRBJ1-1 and V is TRBV3-1, with 9 bases lining up with TRBD1. The CDR3 is 15 amino acids. Germline V gives CDR1 LGHDT, CDR2 YNNKEL (reference sequence). Unmatched junction bases numbered 5, after V lost 3 bases and J lost 3 bases.

CDR3 nucleotides: TGTGCCAGCACTAGCGGGAGACACGAGCAGTTCTTC. Translating gives CASTSGRHEQFF. The chain is built from TRBV7-2 and TRBJ2-1; 10 bases map to TRBD2. Germline V gene data show CDR1 as SGHTA and CDR2 as FQGNSA. V shed 7 bases, J shed 10 bases, and the junction held 4 bases outside the gene matches. The CDR3 runs to 12 residues.

This clonotype came up many times. The rearrangement uses TRBV12-3 or TRBV12-4 and TRBJ1-1; unclear D gene. The CDR3 has 13 residues. Trimming left V 1 base short and J 1 base short, with 4 bases between. The CDR3 here is CASSLVPNTEAFF. The CDR3 region has the DNA TGTGCCAGCAGTTTAGTGCCGAACACTGAAGCTTTCTTT.

Many counts were recorded for this clonotype. The chain employs TRBV10-3 and TRBJ1-6; no clear D gene. Germline V CDR1 and CDR2: ENHRY, SYGVKD. Deletions cut 2 bases from V and 7 bases from J, with 3 bases between. The CDR3 is 12 residues long. The CDR3 reads CAISERNSPLHF. The DNA of the CDR3 is TGTGCCATCAGTGAGAGGAATTCACCCCTCCACTTT.

About this clonotype itself: The germline gene is not matched at one end of the junction; a read error may be the cause. The CDR3, as DNA: TGTGCCAGCAGCTTAGTATTATTTTCGAGGGCCCACTCCTACGAGCGGTACTTC. Translating gives CASSLVLFSRAHSYERYF. The rearrangement joins TRBV11-2 to TRBJ2-7, with D possibly TRBD2 on 5 matching bases. The CDR3 totals 18 residues. The germline gives CDR1 SGHAT, CDR2 FQNNGV.

V and J are TRBV6-5 and TRBJ2-3, with 9 bases that match TRBD2. The V gene's germline CDR1 is MNHEY and CDR2 SVGAGI. The CDR3 is 15 residues long. The J segment lost 1 base and the V segment lost 2 bases, leaving 1 base of the junction unmatched. DNA of the CDR3: TGTGCCAGCAGTTACGTAGCGGGGGGCACAGATACGCAGTATTTT. It specifies CASSYVAGGTDTQYF.

This clonotype appeared a few times. The chain couples TRBV20-1 to TRBJ1-1; 8 bases line up with TRBD1. The CDR3 contains 14 residues. Germline V gene sequence: CDR1 DFQATT, CDR2 SNEGSKA (reference sequence). The J segment lost 1 base and the V segment lost 6 bases, leaving 7 bases of the junction unmatched. The CDR3 DNA sequence: TGCAGTGCGGGCCCGGACAGGGAGAACACTGAAGCTTTCTTT. Translated: CSAGPDRENTEAFF.

The chain joins TRBV7-9 to TRBJ1-2; no reliable D call. Per the germline V gene, CDR1 is SEHNR and CDR2 is FQNEAQ (reference sequence). The CDR3 is made up of 13 amino acids. Trimming pared 1 base from V and 4 bases from J, leaving 7 bases between. The CDR3 protein is CASSLEQSYGYTF. The CDR3 DNA sequence: TGTGCCAGCAGCTTAGAACAGAGCTATGGCTACACCTTC. Together with reference TRBV7-9 and TRBJ1-2, the CDR3 gives the full variable domain: DTGVSQNPRHKITKRGQNVTFRCDPISEHNRLYWYRQTLGQGPEFLTYFQNEAQLEKSRLLSDRFSAERPKGSFSTLEIQRTEQGDSAMYLCASSLEQSYGYTFGSGTRLTVV.

In regard to this clonotype: This may arise from a read error, as a much more abundant clone is one base away. This chain links TRBV4-3 with TRBJ1-1; 7 bases align to TRBD1. Unmatched junction bases numbered 8, after V lost 1 base and J lost 6 bases. This CDR3 is built from 15 residues. The germline V gene has CDR1 LGHNA and CDR2 YSLEER. The CDR3 DNA sequence: TGCGCCAGCAGCCAAGGGACAGGTTTTAACCCTGAAGCTTTCTTT. Protein sequence: CASSQGTGFNPEAFF.

This clonotype appeared many times. This chain uses TRBV9 with TRBJ2-3, with 10 bases that match TRBD2. Germline loops: CDR1 SGDLS, CDR2 YYNGEE. CDR3 length equals 16 residues. Trimming removed 3 bases from V and 2 bases from J; junction bases left unmatched: 6. The CDR3 bases are TGTGCCAGCAGCGAACGGACTAGCGGAAACACAGATACGCAGTATTTT. Translated: CASSERTSGNTDTQYF.

This clonotype was counted many times. This sequence joins TRBV10-2 and TRBJ1-2, with D unclear. Between the trimmed V and J ends, which lost 6 bases and 5 bases, there was a span of 10 bases. Germline values: CDR1 WSHSY, CDR2 SAAADI. The CDR3 extends over 12 amino acids. DNA for the CDR3: TGCGCCAGCAGCCCCCAAGGGTATGGCTACACCTTC. It translates to CASSPQGYGYTF.